This T cell receptor beta chain was retrieved from a study of monozygotic twins with inflammatory bowel disease. On this clonotype itself: What it recognizes is unknown.

The authors ran two nested PCRs of about 15 and 9 cycles on TCRalpha and TCRbeta cDNA. TCRdb reanalyzed the 5' RACE reads, giving one entry per CDR3 protein sequence and no DNA. The sample has some 190,000 distinct CDR3 sequences, and its top ten clones hold 7.5% to 9.5%. Whole-study results and caveats: IBD patients showed reduced TCRbeta diversity (inverse Simpson) versus healthy co-twins.

This TCR derives from a human donor with ulcerative colitis or Crohn's disease, or a healthy co-twin of an affected twin (not recorded which). Material for sequencing was blood.

CDR3 loop: CSVTVGSDTQYF. This chain joins TRBV29-1 and TRBJ2-3. The CDR3 sequence is 12 residues long. Germline CDR1 is SQVTM and CDR2 is ANQGSEA.